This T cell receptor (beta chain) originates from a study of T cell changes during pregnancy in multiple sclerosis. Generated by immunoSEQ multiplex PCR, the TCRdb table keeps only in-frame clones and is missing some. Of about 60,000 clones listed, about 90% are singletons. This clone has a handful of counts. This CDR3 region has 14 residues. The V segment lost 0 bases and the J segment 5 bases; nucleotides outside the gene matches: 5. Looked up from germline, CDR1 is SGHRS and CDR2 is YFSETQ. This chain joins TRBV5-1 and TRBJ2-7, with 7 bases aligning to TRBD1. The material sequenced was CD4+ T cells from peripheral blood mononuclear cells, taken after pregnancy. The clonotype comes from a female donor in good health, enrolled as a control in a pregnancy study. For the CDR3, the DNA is TGCGCCAGCAGCTTGGGACAGGGTACCCACGAGCAGTACTTC. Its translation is CASSLGQGTHEQYF.